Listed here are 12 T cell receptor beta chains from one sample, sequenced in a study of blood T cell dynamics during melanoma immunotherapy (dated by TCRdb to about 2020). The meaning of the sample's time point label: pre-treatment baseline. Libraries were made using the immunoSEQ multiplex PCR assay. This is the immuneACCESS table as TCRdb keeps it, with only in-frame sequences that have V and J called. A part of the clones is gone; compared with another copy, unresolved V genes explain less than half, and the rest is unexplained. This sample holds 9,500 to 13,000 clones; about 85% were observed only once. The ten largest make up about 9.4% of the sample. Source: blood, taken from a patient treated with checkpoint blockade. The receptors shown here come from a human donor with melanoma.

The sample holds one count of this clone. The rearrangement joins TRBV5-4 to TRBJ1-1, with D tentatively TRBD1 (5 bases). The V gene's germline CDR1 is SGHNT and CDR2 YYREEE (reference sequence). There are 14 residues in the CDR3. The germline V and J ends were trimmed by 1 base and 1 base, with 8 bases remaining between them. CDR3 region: CASSLRGWNTEAFF. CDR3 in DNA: TGTGCCAGCAGCTTGCGGGGCTGGAACACTGAAGCTTTCTTT.

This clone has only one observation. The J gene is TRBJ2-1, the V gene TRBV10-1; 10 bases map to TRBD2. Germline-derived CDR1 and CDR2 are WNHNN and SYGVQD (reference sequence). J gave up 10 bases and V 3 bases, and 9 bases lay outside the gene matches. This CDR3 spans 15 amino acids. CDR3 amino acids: CASSDEREGPSEQFF. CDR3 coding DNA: TGCGCCAGCAGTGACGAGCGGGAGGGCCCTTCGGAGCAGTTCTTC.

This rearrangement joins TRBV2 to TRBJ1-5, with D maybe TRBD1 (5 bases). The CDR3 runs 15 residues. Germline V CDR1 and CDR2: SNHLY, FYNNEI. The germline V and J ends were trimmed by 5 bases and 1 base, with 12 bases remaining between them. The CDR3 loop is CASSSEGVSNQPQHF. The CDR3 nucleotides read TGTGCCAGCAGTTCAGAAGGGGTCAGCAATCAGCCCCAGCATTTT.

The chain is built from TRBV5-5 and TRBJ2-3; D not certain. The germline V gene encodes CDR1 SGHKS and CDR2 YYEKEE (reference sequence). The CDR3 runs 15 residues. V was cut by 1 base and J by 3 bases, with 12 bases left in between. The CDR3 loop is CASSLRRNPTDTQYF. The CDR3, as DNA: TGTGCCAGCAGCTTGCGTAGAAACCCTACAGATACGCAGTATTTT.

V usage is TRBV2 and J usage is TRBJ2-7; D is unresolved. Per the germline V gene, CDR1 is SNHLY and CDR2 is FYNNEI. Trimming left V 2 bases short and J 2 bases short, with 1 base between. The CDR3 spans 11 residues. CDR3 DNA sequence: TGTGCCAGCAGTGAACCCTACGAGCAGTACGTC. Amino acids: CASSEPYEQYV.

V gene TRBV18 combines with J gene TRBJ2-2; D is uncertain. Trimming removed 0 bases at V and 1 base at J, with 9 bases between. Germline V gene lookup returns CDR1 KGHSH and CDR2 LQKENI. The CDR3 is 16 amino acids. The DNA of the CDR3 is TGTGCCAGCTCACCACCGTCTCCAGGGAACACCGGGGAGCTGTTTTTT. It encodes CASSPPSPGNTGELFF.

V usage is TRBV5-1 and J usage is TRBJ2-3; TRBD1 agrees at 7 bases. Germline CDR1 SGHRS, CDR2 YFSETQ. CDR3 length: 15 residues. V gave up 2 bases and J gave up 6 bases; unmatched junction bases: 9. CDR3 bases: TGCGCCAGCAGCTTAGACAGGGTGGTGAGGGATACGCAGTATTTT. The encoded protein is CASSLDRVVRDTQYF. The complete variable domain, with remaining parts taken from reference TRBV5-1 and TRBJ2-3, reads KAGVTQTPRYLIKTRGQQVTLSCSPISGHRSVSWYQQTPGQGLQFLFEYFSETQRNKGNFPGRFSGRQFSNSRSEMNVSTLELGDSALYLCASSLDRVVRDTQYFGPGTRLTVL.

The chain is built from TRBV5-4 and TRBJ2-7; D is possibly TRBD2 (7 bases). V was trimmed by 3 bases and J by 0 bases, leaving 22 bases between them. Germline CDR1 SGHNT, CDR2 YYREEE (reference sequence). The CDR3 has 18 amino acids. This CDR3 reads CASSWGGKRGTSSYEQYF. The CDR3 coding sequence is TGTGCCAGCAGCTGGGGGGGCAAGCGCGGGACATCCTCCTACGAGCAGTACTTC.

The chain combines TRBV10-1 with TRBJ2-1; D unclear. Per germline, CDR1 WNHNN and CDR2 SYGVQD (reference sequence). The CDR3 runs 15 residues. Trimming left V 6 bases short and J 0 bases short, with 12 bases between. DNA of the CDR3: TGCGCCAGCAGCCGTAGCCTCCTCTCCTACAATGAGCAGTTCTTC. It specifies CASSRSLLSYNEQFF.

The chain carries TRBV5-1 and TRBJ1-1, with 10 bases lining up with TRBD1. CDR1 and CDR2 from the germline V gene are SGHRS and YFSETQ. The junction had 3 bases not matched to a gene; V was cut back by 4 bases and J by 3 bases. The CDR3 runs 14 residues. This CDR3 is CASSLGQGYTEAFF. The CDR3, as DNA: TGCGCCAGCAGCCTGGGACAGGGGTACACTGAAGCTTTCTTT.

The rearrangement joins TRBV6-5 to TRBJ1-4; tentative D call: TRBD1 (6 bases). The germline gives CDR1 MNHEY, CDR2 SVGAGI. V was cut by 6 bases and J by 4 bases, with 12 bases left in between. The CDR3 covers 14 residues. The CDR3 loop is CASRRTASNEKLFF. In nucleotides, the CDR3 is TGTGCCAGCAGGCGGACAGCTAGTAATGAAAAACTGTTTTTT.

The CDR3 DNA is TGTGCCAGCAGCTTAGCTAGCGGGAGCGAGACCCAGTACTTC. Residues: CASSLASGSETQYF. The chain carries TRBV13 and TRBJ2-5; 10 nucleotides match TRBD2. Germline CDR1 reads PRHDT; CDR2 reads FYEKMQ (reference sequence). The CDR3 runs 14 residues. The V segment lost 1 base and the J segment 5 bases; nucleotides outside the gene matches: 1.